One sample yielded the 4 T cell receptor beta chains listed below, sequenced in a study of T-cell memory formation after mild COVID-19 (dated by TCRdb to the early 2020s). The method behind the library was 5' RACE. Sequenced on an Illumina NovaSeq 6000. The public reads were quality trimmed at Q25 with fastp and then assembled into clones with MiXCR by TCRdb, keeping productive beta chains. All rows with the same CDR3 protein become a single entry with the most common DNA and genes. The sample data list some 54,000 distinct CDR3 sequences, and 9.5% of these were observed just once. Together, the top ten hold roughly 1.2% of the sample. Material for sequencing was PBMCs or a T cell subset sorted from them (not recorded which). These receptors all stem from a man between 18 and 35 years old who had mild COVID-19 (a few samples of this study predate the infection). The sample titles of this study are shuffled in the database, so cell type and time point are left out; the donor was told from shared clones.

This clonotype appeared a few times. V and J are TRBV11-2 and TRBJ2-3; TRBD2 aligns across 7 bases. The ends lost 8 bases at V and 4 bases at J; junction bases unmatched: 9. CDR1 SGHAT and CDR2 FQNNGV come from the germline V gene. This CDR3 is 14 amino acids long. CDR3 bases: TGTGCCAGCTCTCGCCTCGGGGGGTCAGATACGCAGTATTTT. Translated: CASSRLGGSDTQYF.

The V gene is TRBV5-1, the J gene TRBJ1-1, with 7 bases identical to TRBD1. Trimming at V came to 0 bases and at J to 5 bases, leaving 4 bases not matched to a gene. The CDR3 totals 14 residues. Per the germline V gene, CDR1 is SGHRS and CDR2 is YFSETQ. The CDR3 sequence is CASSLGDRRTEAFF. Written as DNA, the CDR3 is TGCGCCAGCAGCTTGGGGGACAGACGAACTGAAGCTTTCTTT.

The CDR3 region is CASSYPFKHF. CDR3 DNA: TGTGCCAGCAGTTACCCCTTTAAGCATTTT. This rearrangement joins TRBV6-2 or TRBV6-3 to TRBJ1-5; no clear D gene. Germline CDR1 reads MNHEY; CDR2 reads SVGEGT. The V gene lost 2 bases and the J gene lost 14 bases, with 7 bases spanning the gap. The CDR3 is 10 residues long.

The gene calls are TRBV6-5 and TRBJ1-3; perhaps TRBD1 as D (6 bases). Trimming removed 0 bases from V and 4 bases from J, with 22 bases in between. The germline V gene encodes CDR1 MNHEY and CDR2 SVGAGI. The CDR3 is 19 residues long. The CDR3 region is CASSYSIFKMGGPGNTIYF. CDR3 DNA sequence: TGTGCCAGCAGTTACTCGATTTTCAAGATGGGGGGGCCAGGAAACACCATATATTTT.